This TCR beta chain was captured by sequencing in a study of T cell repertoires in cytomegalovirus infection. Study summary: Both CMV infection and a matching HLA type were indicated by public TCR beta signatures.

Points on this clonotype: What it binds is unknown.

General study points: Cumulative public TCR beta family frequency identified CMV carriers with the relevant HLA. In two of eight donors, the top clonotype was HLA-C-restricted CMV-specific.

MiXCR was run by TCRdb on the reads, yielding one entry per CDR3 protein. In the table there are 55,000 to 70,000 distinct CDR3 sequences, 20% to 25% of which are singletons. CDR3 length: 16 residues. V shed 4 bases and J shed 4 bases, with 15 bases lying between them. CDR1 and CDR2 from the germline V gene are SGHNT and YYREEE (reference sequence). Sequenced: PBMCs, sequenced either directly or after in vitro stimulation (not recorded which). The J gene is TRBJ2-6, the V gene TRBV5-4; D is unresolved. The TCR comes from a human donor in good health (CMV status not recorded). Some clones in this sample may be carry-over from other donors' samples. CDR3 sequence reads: CASSPPRADGANVLTF. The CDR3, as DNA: TGTGCCAGCAGCCCGCCGCGTGCTGACGGGGCCAACGTCCTGACTTTC.